The 27 T cell receptor beta chains below all came from one sample that was sequenced in a study of blood T cell repertoires in COVID-19. Generated by immunoSEQ multiplex PCR, the TCRdb table keeps only in-frame clones and is missing some. The table lists about 320,000 clones, about 83% of them singletons, with around 1.5% in the top ten. The sample comprised peripheral blood. These TCRs come from a woman between 50 and 59 years old with acute or convalescent COVID-19.

J is TRBJ2-7 and V is TRBV7-8; 8 bases line up with TRBD2. Germline values: CDR1 SGHVS, CDR2 FQNEAQ. CDR3 length: 20 residues. The junction had 24 bases not matched to a gene; V was cut back by 5 bases and J by 3 bases. The CDR3 DNA is TGTGCCAGCAGCCGACGACCTGTAGACCAACAACCGGGACTAGACTACGAGCAGTACTTC. It is translated as CASSRRPVDQQPGLDYEQYF.

This rearrangement joins TRBV5-4 to TRBJ1-6; tentatively, D is TRBD1 (6 bases). There are 16 residues in the CDR3. Per germline, CDR1 SGHNT and CDR2 YYREEE (reference sequence). The V end lost 0 bases, the J end lost 11 bases, and 18 bases lay between the germline ends. Here the CDR3 DNA reads TGTGCCAGCAGCTTGGCGGGGGGCGGACGGGGGACACCCCTCCACTTT. It translates to CASSLAGGGRGTPLHF.

This sequence joins TRBV12-3 or TRBV12-4 and TRBJ2-7; 7 nucleotides agree with TRBD1. The junction had 2 bases not matched to a gene; V was cut back by 4 bases and J by 5 bases. The CDR3 is made up of 12 amino acids. DNA of the CDR3: TGTGCCAGCAGTTCCACAGGGGACGAGCAGTACTTC. It encodes CASSSTGDEQYF.

V is TRBV18 and J is TRBJ1-2; TRBD1 matches 8 bases. The junction had 15 bases not matched to a gene; V was cut back by 2 bases and J by 4 bases. CDR3 length: 18 amino acids. Germline V lookup: CDR1 KGHSH, CDR2 LQKENI. CDR3 nucleotides: TGTGCCAGCTCACCAGTTAGTCAGTGGGACAGGCTGTTCTATGGCTACACCTTC. This sequence encodes CASSPVSQWDRLFYGYTF.

This clone was detected a few times. The V call is TRBV3-1 (or the pseudogene TRBV3-2), the J call TRBJ1-2, with D possibly TRBD1 on 5 matching bases. CDR1 and CDR2 from the germline V gene are LGHDT and YNNKEL (reference sequence). The CDR3 totals 17 residues. V shed 4 bases and J shed 0 bases, with 18 bases lying between them. The DNA for the CDR3 is TGTGCCAGCAGCCGACATAGGCCGGGGGTAACTAACTATGGCTACACCTTC. This translates into CASSRHRPGVTNYGYTF.

The rearrangement uses TRBV4-1 and TRBJ1-5; 8 positions agree with TRBD1. V lost 5 bases to trimming and J lost 0 bases; unmatched junction nucleotides: 9. The CDR3 totals 17 residues. Germline CDR1 reads MGHRA; CDR2 reads YSYEKL. The CDR3 here is CASSKTGVSHSNQPQHF. Written as DNA, the CDR3 is TGCGCCAGCAGCAAGACAGGGGTTTCCCATAGCAATCAGCCCCAGCATTTT.

The chain joins TRBV3-1 (or the pseudogene TRBV3-2) to TRBJ2-3; 8 nucleotides line up with TRBD2. V shed 4 bases, J shed 1 base, and the junction held 4 bases outside the gene matches. CDR1 is LGHDT, CDR2 YNNKEL, per germline (reference sequence). The CDR3 contains 15 residues. The CDR3 nucleotides are TGTGCCAGCAGCCCGATGACTAGCGGCACAGATACGCAGTATTTT. Translated, it gives CASSPMTSGTDTQYF.

The rearrangement joins TRBV5-8 to TRBJ2-2, with 7 bases identical to TRBD1. After removal of 3 bases from V and 6 bases from J, the junction contained 2 bases not matched to a gene. Germline lookup yields CDR1 SGHTS and CDR2 YDEGEE. CDR3 size: 13 residues. Written as DNA, the CDR3 is TGTGCCAGCAGCTACGACAGGGCCGGGGAGCTGTTTTTT. This translates into CASSYDRAGELFF.

The chain couples TRBV24-1 to TRBJ2-1, with 10 bases aligning to TRBD1. This CDR3 is built from 18 residues. With V trimmed by 2 bases and J by 4 bases, 10 bases remained unmatched. Germline-derived CDR1 and CDR2 are KGHDR and SFDVKD. This CDR3 is CATSDWKPGQGPYNEQFF. The DNA of the CDR3 is TGTGCCACCAGTGATTGGAAACCGGGACAGGGGCCGTACAATGAGCAGTTCTTC.

V and J are TRBV4-1 and TRBJ2-1; 7 bases fit TRBD2. The V and J ends lost 0 bases and 9 bases, in that order; junction bases with no gene match: 8. Germline lookup yields CDR1 MGHRA and CDR2 YSYEKL. The CDR3 length is 15 residues. CDR3 bases: TGCGCCAGCAGCCAAGACGGCGCGGGAGACGTTGAGCAGTTCTTC. Encoded protein: CASSQDGAGDVEQFF.

The J gene is TRBJ1-4, the V gene TRBV19; D is unresolved. CDR3 length: 13 amino acids. Germline CDR1 reads LNHDA; CDR2 reads SQIVND (reference sequence). The V end was cut by 3 bases, the J end by 7 bases, with 9 bases between. CDR3 in DNA: TGTGCCAGTAGTATTCGCGATCTTGAAAAACTGTTTTTT. It yields the protein CASSIRDLEKLFF.

This chain connects TRBV5-1 to TRBJ2-7, with D uncertain. The CDR3 extends over 14 amino acids. The V gene's germline CDR1 is SGHRS and CDR2 YFSETQ. The V and J ends lost 0 bases and 5 bases respectively, with 12 bases between them. The CDR3 region is CASSLGQFNHEQYF. In nucleotides, the CDR3 is TGCGCCAGCAGCTTGGGGCAGTTTAACCACGAGCAGTACTTC.

The chain has TRBV28 and TRBJ2-6, with D possibly being TRBD1 (6 bases). CDR3 length: 21 residues. Per germline, CDR1 MDHEN and CDR2 SYDVKM. Trimming removed 3 bases from V and 1 base from J, with 25 bases in between. CDR3 nucleotides: TGTGCCAGCAGTTTGGGGCCTTTTTGGACAGTGCGCTCATCTGGGGCCAACGTCCTGACTTTC. Amino acids: CASSLGPFWTVRSSGANVLTF.

The chain is built from TRBV24-1 and TRBJ2-1; the D gene is possibly TRBD2 (6 bases). Trimming left V 5 bases short and J 0 bases short, with 10 bases between. The CDR3 contains 15 residues. Germline CDR1 reads KGHDR; CDR2 reads SFDVKD. The CDR3 spells CATSGPSDSYNEQFF. CDR3 in DNA: TGTGCCACCAGTGGCCCTAGCGACTCCTACAATGAGCAGTTCTTC.

The chain recombines TRBV3-1 (or the pseudogene TRBV3-2) with TRBJ2-2; 12 nucleotides agree with TRBD2. The germline V gene encodes CDR1 LGHDT and CDR2 YNNKEL (reference sequence). The CDR3 spans 16 residues. Germline trimming cut 4 bases from V and 6 bases from J; bases unmatched to any gene: 6. The CDR3 region is CASSPGTSGSSGELFF. The DNA for the CDR3 is TGTGCCAGCAGCCCTGGGACTAGCGGGTCGTCCGGGGAGCTGTTTTTT.

The rearrangement uses TRBV10-2 and TRBJ2-2, with no clear D. The CDR3 covers 14 residues. Per the germline V gene, CDR1 is WSHSY and CDR2 is SAAADI. V was cut by 10 bases and J by 4 bases, with 16 bases left in between. Here the CDR3 reads CATELPTPTGELFF. The CDR3 region has the DNA TGCGCCACCGAACTCCCCACTCCCACCGGGGAGCTGTTTTTT.

This chain uses TRBV28 with TRBJ1-2; D might be TRBD1 (6 bases). This CDR3 region has 13 residues. V was trimmed by 7 bases and J by 6 bases, leaving 15 bases between them. Germline lookup yields CDR1 MDHEN and CDR2 SYDVKM. The CDR3 DNA sequence: TGTGCCAGCATTCTACAGGGTGCGCATGGCTACACCTTC. Protein: CASILQGAHGYTF.

This chain links TRBV3-1 (or the pseudogene TRBV3-2) with TRBJ1-4, with D possibly being TRBD1 (5 bases). The CDR3 is 16 amino acids. Per the germline V gene, CDR1 is LGHDT and CDR2 is YNNKEL (reference sequence). Trimming removed 1 base at V and 7 bases at J, with 16 bases between. The DNA of the CDR3 is TGTGCCAGCAGCCAAGGCGGTGAAGGGGCCTCTGAAAAACTGTTTTTT. Translation: CASSQGGEGASEKLFF.

The chain couples TRBV24-1 to TRBJ1-2; no definite D call. The CDR3 spans 14 residues. The germline V gene has CDR1 KGHDR and CDR2 SFDVKD. V was clipped by 0 bases and J by 8 bases, with 12 bases between them. The CDR3, as DNA: TGTGCCACCAGTGATTTGTCGACGGCGGGAGGCTACACCTTC. It is translated as CATSDLSTAGGYTF.

Regarding this clone: The same CDR3 can be traced to other DNA sequences in this sample. The gene calls are TRBV6-5 and TRBJ1-5, with 9 positions matching TRBD1. V shed 8 bases and J 6 bases; nucleotides not matched to a gene: 8. The germline CDR1 and CDR2 sequences are MNHEY and SVGAGI. The CDR3 spans 14 residues. The CDR3: CASRRGQGIQPQHF. DNA for the CDR3: TGTGCCAGCCGAAGAGGACAGGGGATTCAGCCCCAGCATTTT.

CDR3 sequence reads: CASSSPGQGDSYGYTF. DNA of the CDR3: TGTGCCAGCAGCTCACCGGGACAGGGAGACTCGTATGGCTACACCTTC. The chain links TRBV13 to TRBJ1-2, with 9 bases that match TRBD1. Per germline, CDR1 PRHDT and CDR2 FYEKMQ (reference sequence). This CDR3 comprises 16 residues. The V segment lost 4 bases and the J segment 5 bases; nucleotides outside the gene matches: 11.

The gene calls are TRBV7-9 and TRBJ2-1; 7 bases line up with TRBD1. The V and J ends lost 5 bases and 16 bases, in that order; junction bases with no gene match: 11. The germline V gene has CDR1 SEHNR and CDR2 FQNEAQ (reference sequence). The CDR3 covers 12 residues. Written as DNA, the CDR3 is TGTGCCAGCAGCGCGATCGACAGGGTAAACTTCTTC. Translated, it gives CASSAIDRVNFF.

This sequence joins TRBV7-3 and TRBJ2-7, with 8 positions matching TRBD2. The germline V gene has CDR1 SGHTA and CDR2 FQGTGA. Trimming took 6 bases from V and 1 from J; bases not matched to a gene: 14. The CDR3 loop spans 17 amino acids. CDR3 region: CASSYTYTGTRSYEQYF. The CDR3, as DNA: TGTGCCAGCAGTTATACCTACACCGGGACTAGATCCTACGAGCAGTACTTC.

V usage is TRBV19 and J usage is TRBJ2-5, with 8 bases fitting TRBD1. The CDR3 has 14 amino acids. Trimming took 3 bases from V and 5 from J; bases not matched to a gene: 5. The V gene's germline CDR1 is LNHDA and CDR2 SQIVND (reference sequence). The chain's CDR3 is CASSMGTGYETQYF. CDR3 coding DNA: TGTGCCAGTAGTATGGGGACAGGTTACGAGACCCAGTACTTC. Looking up the rest from reference TRBV19 and TRBJ2-5 gives the full variable domain: DGGITQSPKYLFRKEGQNVTLSCEQNLNHDAMYWYRQDPGQGLRLIYYSQIVNDFQKGDIAEGYSVSREKKESFPLTVTSAQKNPTAFYLCASSMGTGYETQYFGPGTRLLVL.

This clone has just a few counts. The rearrangement joins TRBV3-1 (or the pseudogene TRBV3-2) to TRBJ2-7, with 9 bases that match TRBD1. The CDR3 is 16 amino acids. Losses at the gene ends were 0 bases for V and 2 bases for J; bases not matched to a gene: 5. Germline loops: CDR1 LGHDT, CDR2 YNNKEL (reference sequence). The CDR3 is CASSQEGRDRAYEQYF. CDR3 sequence (DNA): TGTGCCAGCAGCCAAGAAGGCCGGGACAGGGCCTACGAGCAGTACTTC.

The J gene is TRBJ2-7, the V gene TRBV19; 7 positions match TRBD1. The germline V gene has CDR1 LNHDA and CDR2 SQIVND (reference sequence). The CDR3 totals 13 residues. J was trimmed by 6 bases and V by 0 bases; bases with no gene match: 2. The CDR3 is CASSIDRGTEQYF. The CDR3 DNA is TGTGCCAGTAGTATAGACAGGGGGACCGAGCAGTACTTC.

The chain couples TRBV7-9 to TRBJ2-1; TRBD1 matches at 10 bases. The length of the CDR3 is 14 residues. Losses at the gene ends were 5 bases for V and 6 bases for J; bases not matched to a gene: 4. Germline values: CDR1 SEHNR, CDR2 FQNEAQ (reference sequence). CDR3 residues: CASSARTGGNEQFF. The CDR3 nucleotides are TGTGCCAGCAGCGCTCGGACAGGGGGCAATGAGCAGTTCTTC.